The clone carrying this T cell receptor beta chain was counted only a few times. PCR used 60 Vbeta primers and 13 Jbeta primers. Clones were sequenced by immunoSEQ multiplex PCR, and TCRdb holds only the in-frame ones, with some missing. The sample contains 120,000 or so clones, around 80% of which appear only once. The entry originates in a study of cytomegalovirus exposure and HLA in healthy donors. V lost 0 bases and J lost 5; bases outside the gene matches: 8. This CDR3 spans 17 amino acids. Germline CDR1 SGHRS, CDR2 YFSETQ. The rearrangement joins TRBV5-1 to TRBJ2-1; 10 nucleotides agree with TRBD2. The receptor's source is a man aged 18-30 years in good health and CMV-seronegative. Sequenced material: PBMCs. The CDR3: CASSLVRSLAGDNEQFF. The CDR3 coding sequence is TGCGCCAGCAGCTTGGTTAGGTCCCTAGCGGGAGACAATGAGCAGTTCTTC.